What follows are 15 T cell receptor beta chains derived from one specimen sequenced in a study of post-analysis software for immune sequencing data. Findings and limits, study-wide: The five TRBV segments detected at higher frequency in patients than in controls included TRBV5-6, TRBV5-1 and TRBV20-1.

cDNA libraries of TCR beta carried unique molecular identifiers. In TCRdb, the PCR reads were re-called with MiXCR into one record per CDR3 protein. The top ten hold roughly 3.5% of the sample, which has about 200,000 distinct CDR3 sequences, 29% seen once. Their cognate antigens are unknown. The specimen was blood. These receptors all come from a girl between 2 and 17 years old with multiple sclerosis.

Regarding this clonotype: Possible read error: a much larger clone is one base away. The chain employs TRBV5-1 and TRBJ1-6; no clear D. The germline CDR1 and CDR2 sequences are SGHRS and YFSETQ. This CDR3 contains 17 residues. DNA of the CDR3: TGCGCCAGCCGCTCGGACGAGAGGGCGGACTATCATTCACCCCTCCACTTT. Protein: CASRSDERADYHSPLHF.

This clonotype turned up a few times. CDR3 amino acids: CASSHGQRYEQYF. CDR3 bases: TGCGCCAGCAGCCATGGACAGCGCTACGAGCAGTACTTC. The V and J genes are TRBV5-1 and TRBJ2-7; perhaps TRBD1 as D (6 bases). Germline CDR1 is SGHRS and CDR2 is YFSETQ. The CDR3 has 13 amino acids. The V gene lost 4 bases and the J gene lost 3 bases, with 11 bases spanning the gap.

The CDR3 sequence is CASSPYKNSYNEQFF. CDR3 bases: TGTGCCAGCAGCCCATACAAGAACTCCTACAATGAGCAGTTCTTC. This sequence joins TRBV28 and TRBJ2-1; D gene ambiguous. The germline V gene has CDR1 MDHEN and CDR2 SYDVKM. The CDR3 is made up of 15 amino acids. The germline V and J ends were trimmed by 6 bases and 0 bases, with 12 bases remaining between them.

The chain links TRBV10-3 to TRBJ2-5, with 9 bases that match TRBD1. The CDR3 has 15 residues. Unmatched junction bases numbered 2, after V lost 3 bases and J lost 0 bases. CDR1 ENHRY and CDR2 SYGVKD come from the germline V gene. For the CDR3, the DNA is TGTGCCATCAGTGATGGACAGGGGCACCAAGAGACCCAGTACTTC. Translating gives CAISDGQGHQETQYF.

This clonotype was seen a few times. The chain links TRBV20-1 to TRBJ1-1; possibly TRBD1 for D (6 bases). The CDR3 loop spans 14 amino acids. CDR1 and CDR2 (germline): DFQATT, SNEGSKA (reference sequence). Trimming pared 2 bases from V and 5 bases from J, leaving 15 bases between. CDR3 in amino acids: CSARLGGGGTEAFF. The CDR3, as DNA: TGCAGTGCTAGATTGGGGGGGGGCGGGACTGAAGCTTTCTTT.

This clonotype was counted many times. V is TRBV25-1 and J is TRBJ2-3; D is undetermined. The CDR3 spans 15 residues. V was cut by 3 bases and J by 2 bases, with 12 bases left in between. From germline, CDR1 is MGHDK and CDR2 SYGVNS. CDR3 in DNA: TGTGCCAGCAGTGACCCTGCGGAGCCCACAGATACGCAGTATTTT. Translating gives CASSDPAEPTDTQYF.

This clonotype was counted ten times or more. The CDR3, as DNA: TGTGCCAGCAGTTTTGGCAGGGGTACTAACTATGGCTACACCTTC. Its translation is CASSFGRGTNYGYTF. This chain uses TRBV12-3 or TRBV12-4 with TRBJ1-2, with D tentatively TRBD1 (6 bases). This CDR3 region has 15 residues. Between the trimmed V and J ends, which lost 3 bases and 0 bases, there was a span of 11 bases.

This sequence joins TRBV24-1 and TRBJ1-3, with D unclear. Germline assignment: CDR1 KGHDR and CDR2 SFDVKD. With 3 bases removed from V and 0 bases from J, the gap between germline ends came to 8 bases. There are 15 residues in the CDR3. The CDR3 protein is CATSDPSASGNTIYF. The CDR3 DNA sequence: TGTGCCACCAGTGATCCTAGTGCCTCTGGAAACACCATATATTTT.

The chain carries TRBV2 and TRBJ2-3; D unresolved. Germline lookup yields CDR1 SNHLY and CDR2 FYNNEI. V dropped 10 bases and J dropped 8 bases, with 19 bases sitting between them. The CDR3 has 13 residues. The CDR3 region has the DNA TGTGCCACCTATGACCCTAGGAACGGTACGCAGTATTTT. Protein sequence: CATYDPRNGTQYF.

Points on this clonotype: This may be a read error: a much more frequent sequence differs by one nucleotide. This sequence joins TRBV6-2 or TRBV6-3 and TRBJ2-1; D may match TRBD1 or TRBD2 (5 bases each). Germline V gene sequence: CDR1 MNHEY, CDR2 SVGEGT. The CDR3 runs to 11 residues. The germline V and J ends were trimmed by 6 bases and 5 bases, with 5 bases remaining between them. This CDR3 reads CASRGDNEQFF. The DNA of the CDR3 is TGTGCCAGCAGGGGGGACAATGAGCAGTTCTTC.

This clonotype was counted at least ten times. This sequence joins TRBV27 and TRBJ2-7, with no clear D. Trimming left V 0 bases short and J 2 bases short, with 8 bases between. CDR1 and CDR2 (germline): MNHEY, SMNVEV (reference sequence). The CDR3 is made up of 14 amino acids. The CDR3 DNA follows: TGTGCCAGCAGTTTATCGAACGGACCCTACGAGCAGTACTTC. The encoded protein is CASSLSNGPYEQYF.

This chain joins TRBV20-1 and TRBJ2-5; D remains unclear. The CDR3 is 12 residues long. Germline CDR1 DFQATT, CDR2 SNEGSKA (reference sequence). Trimming removed 3 bases from V and 1 base from J, with 6 bases in between. The CDR3 DNA is TGCAGTGCTAGGCCAGCCCAAGAGACCCAGTACTTC. Its protein product is CSARPAQETQYF.

Turning to this clonotype: A much larger clone lies a single base off, so this may be a read error. This chain links TRBV12-3 or TRBV12-4 with TRBJ2-5; D uncertain. This CDR3 contains 12 residues. Here the CDR3 reads CTSSLAIQTQYF. In DNA, the CDR3 is TGTACCAGCAGTTTAGCTATTCAGACCCAGTACTTC.

The sample holds many counts of this clonotype. The CDR3, as DNA: TGTGCCAGCAGCTTAATAGCCGCGCAGGGGGCCCCCTACGAGCAGTACTTC. Translation: CASSLIAAQGAPYEQYF. The chain uses TRBV11-2 and TRBJ2-7; the match to TRBD1 covers 8 bases. V shed 2 bases and J 2 bases; nucleotides not matched to a gene: 11. Germline V gene sequence: CDR1 SGHAT, CDR2 FQNNGV. CDR3 length: 17 amino acids.

The sample holds many counts of this clonotype. The genes are TRBV20-1 and TRBJ1-2; a weak D match, TRBD1 (6 bases). Trimming stripped 6 bases from V and 4 bases from J, with 21 bases between. Per germline, CDR1 DFQATT and CDR2 SNEGSKA (reference sequence). The CDR3 contains 15 residues. CDR3 nucleotides: TGCAGTGCCTTCGTCCTACAGGGAGGAGGCTATGGCTACACCTTC. Amino acids: CSAFVLQGGGYGYTF.